This entry lists 21 T cell receptor beta chains sequenced from one sample in a study of T cell clones after liver transplantation. The assay was immunoSEQ multiplex PCR, and TCRdb's table has in-frame clones only and misses some. The top ten hold under 2.5% of the sample, which has tens of thousands of clones, around 80% seen once. This sample comprised CD4+ T cells from blood, obtained about 50 months after liver transplant. These receptors were obtained from a human patient who received a liver transplant. Some T cells may have originated in the graft donor.

V and J are TRBV29-1 and TRBJ1-4; 9 nucleotides match TRBD1. V lost 7 bases, J lost 8 bases, and 5 bases stayed unmatched. The CDR3 totals 12 residues. Germline CDR1 is SQVTM and CDR2 is ANQGSEA. The CDR3 nucleotides read TGCAGCGCGGGACAGGGAAGGGAAAAACTGTTTTTT. Its translation: CSAGQGREKLFF. Complete variable domain (other parts from reference TRBV29-1 and TRBJ1-4): SAVISQKPSRDICQRGTSLTIQCQVDSQVTMMFWYRQQPGQSLTLIATANQGSEATYESGFVIDKFPISRPNLTFSTLTVSNMSPEDSSIYLCSAGQGREKLFFGSGTQLSVL.

In DNA, the CDR3 is TGTGCCAGCTCACTACTAGCGGGGGGCAACAATGAGCAGTTCTTC. Residues: CASSLLAGGNNEQFF. The gene calls are TRBV18 and TRBJ2-1; 12 bases align to TRBD2. The CDR3 extends over 15 amino acids. CDR1 is KGHSH, CDR2 LQKENI, per germline. V lost 4 bases, J lost 5 bases, and 3 bases stayed unmatched.

This chain joins TRBV15 and TRBJ2-1; D gene uncertain. Trimming pared 1 base from V and 0 bases from J, leaving 10 bases between. Germline values: CDR1 LNHNV, CDR2 YYDKDF (reference sequence). The CDR3 sequence is 16 residues long. CDR3 residues: CATSRVDSSSYNEQFF. The CDR3 nucleotides are TGTGCCACCAGCAGAGTCGACTCTAGCTCCTACAATGAGCAGTTCTTC.

This clone showed up just a few times. This chain links TRBV18 with TRBJ2-7; D uncertain. V lost 2 bases and J lost 5, with 7 bases in between. Germline V CDR1 and CDR2: KGHSH, LQKENI. The CDR3 is 12 amino acids. This CDR3 is CASSPRKNEQYF. In DNA form, the CDR3 reads TGTGCCAGCTCACCAAGAAAGAACGAGCAGTACTTC.

This clone was seen only a few times. The sample carries other DNA sequences with the same CDR3. This chain's CDR3 is CASSSNYEQYF. CDR3 coding DNA: TGTGCCAGCAGTTCCAACTACGAGCAGTACTTC. The chain joins TRBV6-5 to TRBJ2-7; D ambiguous. Trimming removed 4 bases from V and 3 bases from J, with 4 bases in between. Germline values: CDR1 MNHEY, CDR2 SVGAGI. CDR3 length: 11 amino acids.

The chain links TRBV30 to TRBJ1-1; maybe TRBD1 (6 bases). Germline CDR1 GTSNPN, CDR2 SVGIG (reference sequence). V lost 0 bases to trimming and J lost 4 bases, with 18 bases between them. This CDR3 has 16 amino acids. The CDR3 DNA sequence: TGTGCCTGGAGTGTAACTTCCGCAGGGGTGATCACTGAAGCTTTCTTT. Residues: CAWSVTSAGVITEAFF.

The chain carries TRBV7-6 and TRBJ1-3; D uncertain. Deletions cut 2 bases from V and 4 bases from J, with 15 bases between. CDR3 length equals 16 residues. CDR1 SGHVS and CDR2 FNYEAQ come from the germline V gene. The CDR3 coding sequence is TGTGCCAGCAGCTTACTTCCTCTGAGGGTGGGAAACACCATATATTTT. It codes for CASSLLPLRVGNTIYF.

The V call is TRBV5-4, the J call TRBJ1-1, with unresolved D. Germline V gene lookup returns CDR1 SGHNT and CDR2 YYREEE (reference sequence). CDR3 size: 15 residues. Trimming took off 0 bases at V and 3 bases at J, with 12 bases between the two ends. In DNA, the CDR3 is TGTGCCAGCAGCTTGGACATCGGGTCGCACACTGAAGCTTTCTTT. This codes for CASSLDIGSHTEAFF.

This clone was seen only a few times. This rearrangement joins TRBV7-2 to TRBJ1-1, with D unclear. The CDR3 has 15 amino acids. V was cut by 2 bases and J by 2 bases, with 12 bases left in between. The germline gives CDR1 SGHTA, CDR2 FQGNSA. CDR3: CASSLMGGDNTEAFF. The CDR3 DNA follows: TGTGCCAGCAGCTTAATGGGCGGTGACAACACTGAAGCTTTCTTT.

The CDR3: CASSPLAGGQNEQFF. The CDR3 coding sequence is TGTGCCAGCAGCCCCCTAGCGGGAGGGCAAAATGAGCAGTTCTTC. The V gene is TRBV13, the J gene TRBJ2-1; 12 nucleotides agree with TRBD2. This CDR3 is built from 15 residues. Germline CDR1 is PRHDT and CDR2 is FYEKMQ (reference sequence). With 5 bases clipped from V and 7 bases from J, the junction kept 6 bases outside the gene matches.

The chain combines TRBV4-3 with TRBJ1-3; D is undetermined. Trimming removed 1 base at V and 0 bases at J, with 4 bases between. CDR1 is LGHNA and CDR2 is YSLEER in the germline V gene. CDR3 length equals 14 residues. The DNA of the CDR3 is TGCGCCAGCAGCCAAGGGCACTCTGGAAACACCATATATTTT. Its translation is CASSQGHSGNTIYF.

About this clone itself: At one of its ends the junction is not consistent with the germline gene, which may arise from a read error. The V call is TRBV6-5, the J call TRBJ2-7; 9 bases line up with TRBD1. This CDR3 comprises 15 residues. From germline, CDR1 is MNHEY and CDR2 SVGAGI. The CDR3 spells CASSDSGTGIYEQYF. CDR3 in DNA: TGTGCCAGCAGTGACTCCGGGACAGGGATATACGAGCAGTACTTC.

This clone was counted once. The rearrangement uses TRBV4-2 and TRBJ1-2; D unclear. The CDR3 has 14 residues. Germline-derived CDR1 and CDR2 are LGHNA and YNFKEQ. Trimming cost V 4 bases and J 0 bases, with 9 bases left between them. The CDR3 loop reads CASSPGGANYGYTF. The DNA of the CDR3 is TGTGCCAGCAGCCCAGGCGGGGCTAACTATGGCTACACCTTC.

The DNA of the CDR3 is TGTGCCAGCAGCCCGACCCCGGGGACAGGGACAATCGGGGAGCAGTTCTTC. Residues: CASSPTPGTGTIGEQFF. The chain combines TRBV5-4 with TRBJ2-1; TRBD1 aligns across 9 bases. Unmatched junction bases numbered 18, after V lost 4 bases and J lost 10 bases. Per germline, CDR1 SGHNT and CDR2 YYREEE (reference sequence). This CDR3 is built from 17 residues.

The chain links TRBV4-2 to TRBJ2-1; a possible D gene is TRBD1 (6 bases). This CDR3 contains 14 residues. Germline lookup yields CDR1 LGHNA and CDR2 YNFKEQ. Trimming pared 2 bases from V and 4 bases from J, leaving 9 bases between. In DNA form, the CDR3 reads TGTGCCAGCAGCCAATTCGGACAGTACAATGAGCAGTTCTTC. This encodes CASSQFGQYNEQFF.

This clone occurred a few times. The V gene is TRBV2, the J gene TRBJ1-1; 9 bases are shared with TRBD1. Germline V lookup: CDR1 SNHLY, CDR2 FYNNEI. The length of the CDR3 is 13 residues. Trimming at V came to 7 bases and at J to 4 bases, leaving 4 bases not matched to a gene. CDR3 coding DNA: TGTGCCAGCAAGGGACAGGGAGGCACTGAAGCTTTCTTT. Its translation is CASKGQGGTEAFF.

The rearrangement joins TRBV5-1 to TRBJ2-5; 9 nucleotides line up with TRBD1. This CDR3 has 15 residues. V gave up 5 bases and J gave up 4 bases; unmatched junction bases: 9. CDR1 is SGHRS, CDR2 YFSETQ, per germline. In nucleotides, the CDR3 is TGCGCCAGCAGTTCGGCCGGGACAGGGCTAGAGACCCAGTACTTC. Protein sequence: CASSSAGTGLETQYF.

J is TRBJ1-3 and V is TRBV18; D gene uncertain. With 3 bases removed from V and 0 bases from J, the gap between germline ends came to 15 bases. The CDR3 is 17 amino acids. Germline V lookup: CDR1 KGHSH, CDR2 LQKENI. As DNA, the CDR3 is TGTGCCAGCTCACCCCTCGCGGTTACCGACTCTGGAAACACCATATATTTT. Translation: CASSPLAVTDSGNTIYF. Full variable domain (outside the CDR3, taken from reference TRBV18 and TRBJ1-3): NAGVMQNPRHLVRRRGQEARLRCSPMKGHSHVYWYRQLPEEGLKFMVYLQKENIIDESGMPKERFSAEFPKEGPSILRIQQVVRGDSAAYFCASSPLAVTDSGNTIYFGEGSWLTVV.

This CDR3 is CASSRPSSTDTQYF. As DNA, the CDR3 is TGTGCCAGCAGCAGGCCCTCTAGCACAGATACGCAGTATTTT. J is TRBJ2-3 and V is TRBV7-2; D gene ambiguous. Germline lookup yields CDR1 SGHTA and CDR2 FQGNSA. The ends were cut back, 5 bases at V and 0 bases at J, with 9 bases in the middle. The length of the CDR3 is 14 residues.

CDR3 sequence: CATLGGGTTEAFF. The CDR3 DNA follows: TGTGCCACCCTAGGGGGGGGAACCACTGAAGCTTTCTTT. V gene TRBV25-1 combines with J gene TRBJ1-1; D may be TRBD1 (6 bases). The CDR3 has 13 amino acids. Trimming took off 10 bases at V and 4 bases at J, with 16 bases between the two ends. CDR1 is MGHDK, CDR2 SYGVNS, per germline.

There are a few counts of this clone. An end of the junction differs from the germline gene, which may be a read error. This rearrangement joins TRBV6-1 to TRBJ2-5; perhaps TRBD1 as D (6 bases). The V gene's germline CDR1 is MNHNS and CDR2 SASEGT. The CDR3 has 13 residues. CDR3 region: CASSEEEDRLQNF. The CDR3 coding sequence is TGTGCCAGCAGTGAAGAGGAGGACAGACTACAGAACTTC.